The TCR beta chain under discussion was sequenced for a study of blood T cells in healthy people across ages. Overall study findings and caveats: Compared with aged donors, long-lived donors showed fewer expanded clones, suggesting selection. Unknown CMV status may confound age-related changes in expanded clones.

Total RNA, at least 5 micrograms per sample, came from PBMCs. As for this clonotype: The antigen is unknown.

The use of a sample-barcoded 5' primer and a J-beta primer mix characterized a second PCR of about 6 to 11 cycles. Template switching added a 12-random-nucleotide identifier to every cDNA molecule. TCRdb itself ran the 5' RACE reads through MiXCR, one entry per CDR3 protein. The table shows some 1.7 million distinct CDR3 sequences, with over 25% occurring only once. CDR3 length: 13 amino acids. Between the trimmed V and J ends, which lost 2 bases and 7 bases, there was a span of 9 bases. Per the germline V gene, CDR1 is ENHRY and CDR2 is SYGVKD. Input material: blood. The sequence was obtained from a woman aged 25 to 39 in good health. The chain is built from TRBV10-3 and TRBJ1-5, with unresolved D. CDR3 nucleotides: TGTGCCATCAGTGAGGGTGAGGGACAGCCCCAGCATTTT. Translation: CAISEGEGQPQHF.